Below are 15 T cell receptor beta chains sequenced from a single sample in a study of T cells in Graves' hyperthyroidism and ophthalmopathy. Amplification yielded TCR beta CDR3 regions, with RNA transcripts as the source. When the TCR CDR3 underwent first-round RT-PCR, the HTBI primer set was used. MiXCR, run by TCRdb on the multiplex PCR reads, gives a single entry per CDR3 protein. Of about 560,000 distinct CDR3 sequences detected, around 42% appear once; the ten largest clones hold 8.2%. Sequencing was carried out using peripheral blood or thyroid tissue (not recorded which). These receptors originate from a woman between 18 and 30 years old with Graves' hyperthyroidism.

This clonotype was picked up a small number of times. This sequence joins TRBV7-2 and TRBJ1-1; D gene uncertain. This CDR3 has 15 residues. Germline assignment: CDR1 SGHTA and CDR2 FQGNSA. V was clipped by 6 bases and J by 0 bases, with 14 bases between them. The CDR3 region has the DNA TGTGCCAGCAGATTGGTCAGGACGTTGAACACTGAAGCTTTCTTT. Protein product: CASRLVRTLNTEAFF.

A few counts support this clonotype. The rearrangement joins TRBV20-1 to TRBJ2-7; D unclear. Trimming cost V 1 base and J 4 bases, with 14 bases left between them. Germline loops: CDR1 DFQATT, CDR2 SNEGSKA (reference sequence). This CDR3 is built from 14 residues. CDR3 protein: CSARGASDGYEQYF. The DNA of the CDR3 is TGCAGTGCTAGAGGGGCGTCGGATGGGTACGAGCAGTACTTC.

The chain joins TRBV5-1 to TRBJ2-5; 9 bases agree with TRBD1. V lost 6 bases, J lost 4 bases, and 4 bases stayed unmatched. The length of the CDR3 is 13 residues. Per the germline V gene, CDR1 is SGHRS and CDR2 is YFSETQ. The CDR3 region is CASTDRGGETQYF. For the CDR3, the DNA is TGCGCCAGCACGGACAGGGGAGGAGAGACCCAGTACTTC.

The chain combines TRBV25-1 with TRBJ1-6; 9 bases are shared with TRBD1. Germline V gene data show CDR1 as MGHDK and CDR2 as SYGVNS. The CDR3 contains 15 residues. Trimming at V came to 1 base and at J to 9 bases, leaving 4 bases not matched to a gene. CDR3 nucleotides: TGTGCCAGCAGTGAATCTGGGACAGGGATTTCACCCCTCCACTTT. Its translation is CASSESGTGISPLHF.

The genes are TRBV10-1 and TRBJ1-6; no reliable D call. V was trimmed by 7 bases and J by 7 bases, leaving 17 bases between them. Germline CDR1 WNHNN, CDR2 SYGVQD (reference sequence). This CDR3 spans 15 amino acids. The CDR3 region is CASTPWGSENSPLHF. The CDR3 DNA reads TGCGCCAGCACCCCGTGGGGTTCTGAAAATTCACCCCTCCACTTT.

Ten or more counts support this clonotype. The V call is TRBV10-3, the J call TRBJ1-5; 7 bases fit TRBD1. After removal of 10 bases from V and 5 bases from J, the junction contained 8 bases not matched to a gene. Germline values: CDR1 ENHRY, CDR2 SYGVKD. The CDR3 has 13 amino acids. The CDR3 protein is CATRGGGDQPQHF. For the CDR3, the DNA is TGTGCCACCCGAGGAGGGGGCGATCAGCCCCAGCATTTT.

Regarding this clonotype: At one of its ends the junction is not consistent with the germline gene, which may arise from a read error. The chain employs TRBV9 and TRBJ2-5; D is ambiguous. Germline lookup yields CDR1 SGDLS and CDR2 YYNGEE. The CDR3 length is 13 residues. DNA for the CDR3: TGTGCCAGCAGCCCTCCCCGTCGAGAGGCCCAGTACTTC. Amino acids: CASSPPRREAQYF.

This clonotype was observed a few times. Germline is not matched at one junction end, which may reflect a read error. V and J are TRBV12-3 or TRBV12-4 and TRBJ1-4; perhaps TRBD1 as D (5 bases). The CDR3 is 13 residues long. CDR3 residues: CASSPQSDGTAVF. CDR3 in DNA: TGTGCCAGCAGTCCCCAATCGGATGGGACGGCGGTTTTT.

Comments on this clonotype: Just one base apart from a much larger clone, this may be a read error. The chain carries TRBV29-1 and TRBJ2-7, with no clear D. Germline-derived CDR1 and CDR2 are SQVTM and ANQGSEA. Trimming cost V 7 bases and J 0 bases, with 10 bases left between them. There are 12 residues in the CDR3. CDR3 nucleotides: TGCAGCGCCTGGACGGGCTCCTACGAGCAGTACTTC. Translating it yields CSAWTGSYEQYF.

CDR3 in amino acids: CASSFSRASTDTQYF. The CDR3 nucleotides are TGTGCCAGCAGCTTCAGCAGGGCGAGCACAGATACGCAGTATTTT. The V call is TRBV7-2, the J call TRBJ2-3, with a weak D call TRBD1 (5 bases). CDR3 length: 15 amino acids. Trimming left V 3 bases short and J 0 bases short, with 10 bases between. Germline CDR1 and CDR2: SGHTA and FQGNSA. Using reference TRBV7-2 and TRBJ2-3 for the parts outside the CDR3, the full variable domain is GAGVSQSPSNKVTEKGKDVELRCDPISGHTALYWYRQSLGQGLEFLIYFQGNSAPDKSGLPSDRFSAERTGGSVSTLTIQRTQQEDSAVYLCASSFSRASTDTQYFGPGTRLTVL.

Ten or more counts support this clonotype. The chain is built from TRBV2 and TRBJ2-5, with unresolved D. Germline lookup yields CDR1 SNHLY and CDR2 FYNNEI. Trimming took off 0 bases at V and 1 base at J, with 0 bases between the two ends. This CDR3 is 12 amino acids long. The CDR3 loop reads CASSEAQETQYF. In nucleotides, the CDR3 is TGTGCCAGCAGTGAAGCCCAAGAGACCCAGTACTTC.

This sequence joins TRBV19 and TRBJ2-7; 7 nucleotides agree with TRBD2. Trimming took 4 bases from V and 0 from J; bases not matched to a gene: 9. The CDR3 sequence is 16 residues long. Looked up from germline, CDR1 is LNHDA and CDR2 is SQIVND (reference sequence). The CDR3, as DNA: TGTGCCAGTAGTAACCCCTCTAGCGGCCCCTCCTACGAGCAGTACTTC. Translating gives CASSNPSSGPSYEQYF.

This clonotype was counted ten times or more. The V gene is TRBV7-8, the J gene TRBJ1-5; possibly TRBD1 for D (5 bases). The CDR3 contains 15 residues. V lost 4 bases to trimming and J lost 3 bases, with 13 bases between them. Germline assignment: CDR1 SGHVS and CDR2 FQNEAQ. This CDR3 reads CASSSTGRHNQPQHF. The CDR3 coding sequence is TGTGCCAGCAGCTCCACGGGACGGCACAATCAGCCCCAGCATTTT.

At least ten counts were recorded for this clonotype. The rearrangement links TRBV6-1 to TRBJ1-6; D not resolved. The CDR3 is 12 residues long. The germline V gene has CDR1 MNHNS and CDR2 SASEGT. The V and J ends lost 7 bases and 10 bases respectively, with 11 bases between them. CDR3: CASKGMGSPLHF. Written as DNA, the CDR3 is TGTGCCAGCAAGGGAATGGGGTCACCCCTCCACTTT.

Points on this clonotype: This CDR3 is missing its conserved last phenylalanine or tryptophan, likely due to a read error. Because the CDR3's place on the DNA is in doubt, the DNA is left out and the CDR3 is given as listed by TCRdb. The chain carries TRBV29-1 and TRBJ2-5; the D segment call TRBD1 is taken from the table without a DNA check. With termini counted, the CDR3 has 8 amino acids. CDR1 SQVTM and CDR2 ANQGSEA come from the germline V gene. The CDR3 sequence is CSVEDRDS.